Each of the 20 T cell receptor beta chains below was sequenced from the same sample in a study of shared clonotypes between healthy human individuals. The table came from immunoSEQ multiplex PCR; TCRdb's copy has only in-frame clones and leaves some out. The sample lists 2.3 million or so clones; approximately 95% were seen once. Sequencing was performed on naive CD4+ T cells from PBMCs. Sample subset: CD45RA+ positively selected. These receptors all come from a man aged 18 to 30 in good health. Some clones in this sample may be carry-over from other donors' samples.

The rearrangement joins TRBV5-1 to TRBJ2-5, with TRBD1 matching 11 bases. J was trimmed by 4 bases and V by 0 bases; bases with no gene match: 2. The CDR3 is 15 residues long. The germline V gene has CDR1 SGHRS and CDR2 YFSETQ. The DNA for the CDR3 is TGCGCCAGCAGCTTGGGGACAGGGGGCTCAGAGACCCAGTACTTC. Translated, it gives CASSLGTGGSETQYF.

The CDR3 region has the DNA TGTGCCAGCAGTTACTCCGGTCCCCCGGTGGAAAAACTGTTTTTT. Its translation: CASSYSGPPVEKLFF. V gene TRBV6-5 combines with J gene TRBJ1-4; no definite D call. Germline V lookup: CDR1 MNHEY, CDR2 SVGAGI. This CDR3 spans 15 amino acids. V was shortened by 0 bases and J by 8 bases, with 13 bases between the two germline ends.

This chain connects TRBV28 to TRBJ1-2; D may be TRBD1 (5 bases). This CDR3 is 14 amino acids long. V dropped 5 bases and J dropped 4 bases, with 14 bases sitting between them. Germline V lookup: CDR1 MDHEN, CDR2 SYDVKM. The CDR3 coding sequence is TGTGCCAGCAGTCAAGCTGACAGTCTCTATGGCTACACCTTC. Its translation: CASSQADSLYGYTF.

This chain connects TRBV4-2 to TRBJ2-7; no reliable D call. The germline V gene has CDR1 LGHNA and CDR2 YNFKEQ. V was clipped by 0 bases and J by 0 bases, with 9 bases between them. The CDR3 is made up of 15 amino acids. Here the CDR3 DNA reads TGTGCCAGCAGCCAAGAGGCAGAAAGCTCCTACGAGCAGTACTTC. Protein product: CASSQEAESSYEQYF.

The V and J genes are TRBV5-1 and TRBJ1-1; weak D call: TRBD1 (5 bases). CDR3 length: 15 amino acids. Germline lookup yields CDR1 SGHRS and CDR2 YFSETQ. V was clipped by 3 bases and J by 0 bases, with 12 bases between them. CDR3 region: CASSSRGVVNTEAFF. CDR3 bases: TGCGCCAGCAGCTCCAGAGGGGTTGTGAACACTGAAGCTTTCTTT.

The J gene is TRBJ2-6, the V gene TRBV7-3, with TRBD1 identical over 9 bases. The junction had 7 bases not matched to a gene; V was cut back by 5 bases and J by 2 bases. The CDR3 is made up of 17 amino acids. The V gene's germline CDR1 is SGHTA and CDR2 FQGTGA. This CDR3 is CASSPQGAGAGANVLTF. CDR3 bases: TGTGCCAGCAGCCCACAGGGGGCAGGGGCTGGGGCCAACGTCCTGACTTTC.

This chain connects TRBV7-9 to TRBJ2-7; 10 nucleotides agree with TRBD2. The ends lost 1 base at V and 6 bases at J; junction bases unmatched: 9. The CDR3 runs to 16 residues. Germline CDR1 reads SEHNR; CDR2 reads FQNEAQ (reference sequence). CDR3 bases: TGTGCCAGCAGCTTAGAGGAGGGACTAGCGTCGGGCGAGCAGTACTTC. The encoded protein is CASSLEEGLASGEQYF.

Remarks on this clone: This specimen includes other DNA sequences encoding the same CDR3. V gene TRBV20-1 combines with J gene TRBJ1-1; D unresolved. V shed 6 bases and J shed 4 bases, with 9 bases lying between them. This CDR3 comprises 11 residues. From germline, CDR1 is DFQATT and CDR2 SNEGSKA (reference sequence). CDR3 loop: CSAPLGTEAFF. CDR3 bases: TGCAGTGCCCCCTTGGGCACTGAAGCTTTCTTT.

V gene TRBV27 combines with J gene TRBJ1-2, with D perhaps TRBD1 (6 bases). V was shortened by 2 bases and J by 8 bases, with 15 bases between the two germline ends. Germline V gene sequence: CDR1 MNHEY, CDR2 SMNVEV (reference sequence). This CDR3 has 14 amino acids. The CDR3 reads CASSLKSGAYGYTF. The CDR3 DNA reads as TGTGCCAGCAGTTTAAAATCAGGGGCTTACGGCTACACCTTC.

Note on this clone: Other DNA sequences in this sample translate to the same CDR3. The chain joins TRBV5-1 to TRBJ2-7; 10 nucleotides agree with TRBD1. CDR1 SGHRS and CDR2 YFSETQ come from the germline V gene. The CDR3 is 15 residues long. The ends lost 4 bases at V and 2 bases at J; junction bases unmatched: 6. CDR3 DNA: TGCGCCAGCAGCCCCAGGGACAGGGGAACCTACGAGCAGTACTTC. Translated: CASSPRDRGTYEQYF.

A note on this clone: Other nucleotide sequences from this sample produce the same CDR3. The chain is built from TRBV5-1 and TRBJ2-1; 12 bases agree with TRBD2. This CDR3 comprises 15 residues. Germline loops: CDR1 SGHRS, CDR2 YFSETQ. The V segment lost 0 bases and the J segment 7 bases; nucleotides outside the gene matches: 2. The CDR3 here is CASSLELAGGNEQFF. The DNA for the CDR3 is TGCGCCAGCAGCTTGGAGCTAGCGGGGGGGAATGAGCAGTTCTTC.

J is TRBJ1-3 and V is TRBV7-3, with D unclear. Between the trimmed V and J ends, which lost 1 base and 4 bases, there was a span of 5 bases. The CDR3 length is 13 residues. CDR1 is SGHTA and CDR2 is FQGTGA in the germline V gene. CDR3 region: CASSLNLGNTIYF. CDR3 nucleotide sequence: TGTGCCAGCAGCTTAAACCTGGGAAACACCATATATTTT.

The gene calls are TRBV6-6 and TRBJ1-2, with 9 bases matching TRBD1. Per germline, CDR1 MNHNY and CDR2 SVGAGI (reference sequence). The CDR3 runs to 15 residues. The V gene end was trimmed by 2 bases and the J gene end by 7 bases; junction bases not matched to a gene: 8. This CDR3 is CASSYTTGGAGGYTF. The CDR3 region has the DNA TGTGCCAGCAGTTACACAACAGGGGGCGCCGGTGGCTACACCTTC.

V and J are TRBV5-4 and TRBJ1-1; D not certain. The germline V gene encodes CDR1 SGHNT and CDR2 YYREEE (reference sequence). The CDR3 has 11 residues. CDR3 region: CGYHVNTEAFF. The CDR3 DNA sequence: TGTGGCTACCACGTGAACACTGAAGCTTTCTTT.

The chain carries TRBV4-2 and TRBJ1-1, with no clear D. With 1 base removed from V and 3 bases from J, the gap between germline ends came to 15 bases. This CDR3 is 16 amino acids long. Germline assignment: CDR1 LGHNA and CDR2 YNFKEQ. CDR3 loop: CASSQGPGASHTEAFF. The CDR3 bases are TGTGCCAGCAGCCAAGGCCCGGGAGCATCTCACACTGAAGCTTTCTTT.

This clone has a single count. The rearrangement links TRBV7-8 to TRBJ1-3; D unresolved. The V end was cut by 5 bases, the J end by 3 bases, with 20 bases between. The CDR3 loop spans 17 amino acids. Germline CDR1 SGHVS, CDR2 FQNEAQ. This chain's CDR3 is CASSPAGRTSGGNTIYF. As DNA, the CDR3 is TGTGCCAGCAGCCCTGCTGGGCGGACCTCTGGTGGAAACACCATATATTTT.

The CDR3 sequence: CASSLLPGTQARSPYTQYF. The CDR3 DNA follows: TGTGCCAGCAGCCTTCTCCCGGGTACACAGGCCCGGTCGCCATATACGCAGTATTTT. The rearrangement joins TRBV7-3 to TRBJ2-3; D possibly corresponds to TRBD1 (5 bases). V shed 5 bases and J shed 7 bases, with 31 bases lying between them. There are 19 residues in the CDR3. Germline CDR1 SGHTA, CDR2 FQGTGA.

The rearrangement joins TRBV7-8 to TRBJ2-2, with 14 bases lining up with TRBD2. J lost 5 bases, V lost 5 bases, and 13 bases had no gene match. Per germline, CDR1 SGHVS and CDR2 FQNEAQ. The CDR3 is 19 amino acids. CDR3 loop: CASSPRGTSGRTLTGELFF. The CDR3, as DNA: TGTGCCAGCAGCCCACGCGGGACTAGCGGGAGAACGTTGACCGGGGAGCTGTTTTTT.

The chain carries TRBV6-1 and TRBJ1-2, with 10 bases matching TRBD1. After removal of 6 bases from V and 6 bases from J, the junction contained 4 bases not matched to a gene. This CDR3 spans 13 amino acids. Germline-derived CDR1 and CDR2 are MNHNS and SASEGT. CDR3 sequence reads: CASRHGQGDGYTF. The CDR3 nucleotides read TGTGCCAGCAGACACGGACAGGGGGATGGCTACACCTTC.

The CDR3 loop is CASSLGGLAAQFF. CDR3 nucleotide sequence: TGTGCCAGCAGCTTAGGTGGACTAGCTGCGCAGTTCTTC. The V call is TRBV7-2, the J call TRBJ2-1, with TRBD2 identical over 8 bases. This CDR3 spans 13 amino acids. V trimming: 1 base; J trimming: 12 bases; junction bases outside the gene matches: 5. Germline CDR1 and CDR2: SGHTA and FQGNSA. Full variable domain (rest looked up from reference TRBV7-2 and TRBJ2-1): GAGVSQSPSNKVTEKGKDVELRCDPISGHTALYWYRQSLGQGLEFLIYFQGNSAPDKSGLPSDRFSAERTGGSVSTLTIQRTQQEDSAVYLCASSLGGLAAQFFGPGTRLTVL.